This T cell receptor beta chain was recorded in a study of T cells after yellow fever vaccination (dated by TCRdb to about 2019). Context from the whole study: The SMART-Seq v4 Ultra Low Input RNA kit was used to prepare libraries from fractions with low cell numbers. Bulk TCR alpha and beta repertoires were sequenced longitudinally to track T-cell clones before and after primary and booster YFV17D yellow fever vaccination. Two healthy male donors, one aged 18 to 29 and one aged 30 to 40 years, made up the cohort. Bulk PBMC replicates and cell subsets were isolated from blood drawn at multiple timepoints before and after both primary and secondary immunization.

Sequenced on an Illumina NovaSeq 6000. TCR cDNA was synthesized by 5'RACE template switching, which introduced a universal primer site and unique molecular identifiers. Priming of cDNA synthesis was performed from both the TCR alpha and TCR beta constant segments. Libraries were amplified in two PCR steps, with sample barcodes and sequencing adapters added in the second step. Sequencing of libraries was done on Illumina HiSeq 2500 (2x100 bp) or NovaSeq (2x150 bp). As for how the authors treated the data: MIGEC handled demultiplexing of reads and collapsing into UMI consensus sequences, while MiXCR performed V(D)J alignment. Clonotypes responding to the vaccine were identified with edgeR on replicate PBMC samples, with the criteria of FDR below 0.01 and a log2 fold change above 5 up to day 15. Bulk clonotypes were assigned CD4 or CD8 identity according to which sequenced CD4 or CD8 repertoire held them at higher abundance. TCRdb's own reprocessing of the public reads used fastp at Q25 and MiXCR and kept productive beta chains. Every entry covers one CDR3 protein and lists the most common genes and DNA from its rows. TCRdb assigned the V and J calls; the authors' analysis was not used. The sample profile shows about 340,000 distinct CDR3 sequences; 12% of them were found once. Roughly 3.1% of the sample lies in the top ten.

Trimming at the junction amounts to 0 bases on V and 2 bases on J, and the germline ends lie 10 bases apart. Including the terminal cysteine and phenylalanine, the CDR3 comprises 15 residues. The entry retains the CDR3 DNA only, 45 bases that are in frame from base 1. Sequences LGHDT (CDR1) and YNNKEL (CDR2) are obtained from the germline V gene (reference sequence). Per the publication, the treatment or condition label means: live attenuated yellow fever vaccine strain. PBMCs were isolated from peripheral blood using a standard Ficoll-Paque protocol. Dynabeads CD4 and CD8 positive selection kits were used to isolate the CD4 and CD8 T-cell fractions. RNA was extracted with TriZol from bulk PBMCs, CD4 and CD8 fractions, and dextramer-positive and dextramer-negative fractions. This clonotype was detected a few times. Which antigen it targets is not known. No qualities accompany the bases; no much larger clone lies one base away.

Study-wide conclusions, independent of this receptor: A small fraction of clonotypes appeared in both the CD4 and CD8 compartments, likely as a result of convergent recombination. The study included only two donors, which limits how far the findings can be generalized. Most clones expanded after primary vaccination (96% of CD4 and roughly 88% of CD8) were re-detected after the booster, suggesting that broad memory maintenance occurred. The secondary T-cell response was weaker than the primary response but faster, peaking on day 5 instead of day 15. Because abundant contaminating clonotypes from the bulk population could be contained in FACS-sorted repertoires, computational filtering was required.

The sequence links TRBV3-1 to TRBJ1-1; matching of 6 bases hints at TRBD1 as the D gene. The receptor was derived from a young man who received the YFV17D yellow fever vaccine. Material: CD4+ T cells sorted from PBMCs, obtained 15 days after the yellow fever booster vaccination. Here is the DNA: TGTGCCAGCAGCCAAGAGCAGGGGCGAAACACTGAAGCTTTCTTT. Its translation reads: CASSQEQGRNTEAFF.